This paragraph reports one T cell receptor beta chain. Antigen specificity is unknown. In TCRdb, the 5' RACE reads were re-called with MiXCR into one record per CDR3 protein. The table includes 1,800,000 or so distinct CDR3 sequences, about 30% detected once. These data belong to a study of identical twins. Overall study findings and caveats: The degree of excess twin sharing was weaker in beta out-of-frame sequences.

The CDR3 covers 16 residues. The trim removed 1 base at V and 8 bases at J, leaving 9 bases unmatched. The germline V gene has CDR1 SGHTA and CDR2 FQGNSA. The chain is built from TRBV7-2 and TRBJ2-1; 9 bases match TRBD2. Sequenced sample: cord blood. This clonotype was sampled from a newborn girl in good health. Written as DNA, the CDR3 is TGTGCCAGCAGCTTAGAGTGGCTAGCGGGAAGGGATGAGCAGTTCTTC. This sequence encodes CASSLEWLAGRDEQFF.